This T cell receptor (beta chain) originates from a study of CD4 T cells in relation to SARS-CoV-2 and coronaviruses. Study summary: ViraFEST: approximately 10-day antigen culture of PBMCs, then TCR beta CDR3 sequencing. The HLA restriction of the shared crossreactive spike epitopes was mapped.

CDR3 length: 11 residues. Germline CDR1 reads LGHNT; CDR2 reads FRNRAP. Trimming took off 0 bases at V and 6 bases at J, with 0 bases between the two ends. Using immunoSEQ multiplex PCR, the repertoire was profiled, and TCRdb retains in-frame clones only, with some absent. The table includes around 20,000 clones, about 78% detected once. The unexposed donors gave CD4+ T cells in about 2010-2019, prior to COVID-19. Isolation of CD4+ T cells took place after 10 days in culture. Testing used SARS-CoV-2 S/N and four cold-coronavirus spikes on unexposed-donor CD4+ T cells, cells permitting. Approximately 1.9 million PBMCs per well were cultured with 7.5 to 10 IU/ml IL-2. Comment on this clone: The antigen remains unidentified.

The receptor was derived from a human donor in good health. The chain carries TRBV12-5 and TRBJ1-5; D is unresolved. Specimen: CD4+ T cells from PBMCs, cultured in vitro. The CDR3 is CASGLVQPQHF. The CDR3 coding sequence is TGTGCTAGTGGTTTGGTTCAGCCCCAGCATTTT.